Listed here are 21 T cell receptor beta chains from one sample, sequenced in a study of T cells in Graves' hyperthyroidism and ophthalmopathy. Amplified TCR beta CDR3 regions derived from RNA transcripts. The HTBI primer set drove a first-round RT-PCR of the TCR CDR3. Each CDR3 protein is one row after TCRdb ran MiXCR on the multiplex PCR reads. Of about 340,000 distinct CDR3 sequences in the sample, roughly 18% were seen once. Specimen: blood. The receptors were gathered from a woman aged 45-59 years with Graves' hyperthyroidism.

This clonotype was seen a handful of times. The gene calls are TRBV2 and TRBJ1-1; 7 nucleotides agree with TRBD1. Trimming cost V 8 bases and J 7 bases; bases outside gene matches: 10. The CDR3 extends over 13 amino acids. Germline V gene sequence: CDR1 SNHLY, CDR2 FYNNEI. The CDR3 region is CASFMDRRFEAFF. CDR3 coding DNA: TGTGCCAGCTTCATGGACAGGCGCTTTGAAGCTTTCTTT.

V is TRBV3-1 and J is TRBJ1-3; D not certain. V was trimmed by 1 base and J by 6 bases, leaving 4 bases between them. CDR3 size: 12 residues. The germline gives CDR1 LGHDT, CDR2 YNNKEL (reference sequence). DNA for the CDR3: TGTGCCAGCAGCCAAGTAGCAAACACCATATATTTT. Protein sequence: CASSQVANTIYF.

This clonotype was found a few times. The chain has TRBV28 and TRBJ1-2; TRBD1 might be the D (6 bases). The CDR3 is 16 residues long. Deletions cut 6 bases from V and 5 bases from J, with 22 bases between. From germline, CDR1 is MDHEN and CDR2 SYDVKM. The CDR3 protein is CASRHNLQGTPYGYTF. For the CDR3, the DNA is TGTGCCAGCAGACACAATCTCCAGGGGACCCCATATGGCTACACCTTC.

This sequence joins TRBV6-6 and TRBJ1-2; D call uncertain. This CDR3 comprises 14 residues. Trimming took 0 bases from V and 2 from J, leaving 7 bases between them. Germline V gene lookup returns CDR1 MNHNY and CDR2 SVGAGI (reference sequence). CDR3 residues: CASSYSPENYGYTF. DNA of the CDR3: TGTGCCAGCAGTTACTCCCCCGAAAACTATGGCTACACCTTC.

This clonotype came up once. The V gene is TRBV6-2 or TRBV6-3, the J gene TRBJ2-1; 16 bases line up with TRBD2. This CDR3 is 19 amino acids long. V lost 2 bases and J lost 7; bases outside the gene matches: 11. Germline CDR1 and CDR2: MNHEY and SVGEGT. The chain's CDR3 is CASSYHPGTSGRGTNEQFF. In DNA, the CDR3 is TGTGCCAGCAGTTACCACCCCGGGACTAGCGGGAGGGGGACAAATGAGCAGTTCTTC.

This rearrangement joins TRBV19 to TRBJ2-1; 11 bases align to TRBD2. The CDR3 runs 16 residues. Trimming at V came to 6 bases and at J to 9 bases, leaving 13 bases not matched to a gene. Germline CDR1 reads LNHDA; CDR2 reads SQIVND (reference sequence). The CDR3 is CASRISGSGGAGEQFF. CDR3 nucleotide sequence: TGTGCCAGTAGGATATCTGGTAGCGGGGGGGCCGGTGAGCAGTTCTTC.

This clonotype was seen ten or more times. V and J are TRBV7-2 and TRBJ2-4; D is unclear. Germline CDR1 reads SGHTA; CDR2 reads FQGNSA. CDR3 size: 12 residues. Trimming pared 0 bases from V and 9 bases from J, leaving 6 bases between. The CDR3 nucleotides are TGTGCCAGCAGCTTAGCGCCAGGCATTCAGTACTTC. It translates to CASSLAPGIQYF.

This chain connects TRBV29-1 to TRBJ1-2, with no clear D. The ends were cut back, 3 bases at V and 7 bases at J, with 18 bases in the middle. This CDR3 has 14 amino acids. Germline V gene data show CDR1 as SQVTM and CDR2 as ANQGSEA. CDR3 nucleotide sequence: TGCAGCGTTGATCCCAGACTTACTCCCCGTGGCTACACCTTC. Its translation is CSVDPRLTPRGYTF.

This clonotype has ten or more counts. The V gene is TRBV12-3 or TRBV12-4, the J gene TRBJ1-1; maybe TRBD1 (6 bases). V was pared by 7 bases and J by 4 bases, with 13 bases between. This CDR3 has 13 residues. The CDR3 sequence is CASNQQGGTEAFF. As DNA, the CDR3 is TGTGCCAGCAACCAACAGGGAGGCACTGAAGCTTTCTTT.

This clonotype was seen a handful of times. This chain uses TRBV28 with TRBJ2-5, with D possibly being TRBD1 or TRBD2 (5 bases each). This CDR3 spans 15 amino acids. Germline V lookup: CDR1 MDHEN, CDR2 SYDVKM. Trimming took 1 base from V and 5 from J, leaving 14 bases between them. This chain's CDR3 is CASSLSPRGRETQYF. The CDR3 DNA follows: TGTGCCAGCAGTTTATCCCCCCGGGGCAGGGAGACCCAGTACTTC.

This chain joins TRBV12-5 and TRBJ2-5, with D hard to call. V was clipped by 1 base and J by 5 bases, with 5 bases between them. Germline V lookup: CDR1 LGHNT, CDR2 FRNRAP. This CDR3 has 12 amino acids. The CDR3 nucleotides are TGTGCTAGTGGTTTGGACGGGGAGACCCAGTACTTC. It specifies CASGLDGETQYF.

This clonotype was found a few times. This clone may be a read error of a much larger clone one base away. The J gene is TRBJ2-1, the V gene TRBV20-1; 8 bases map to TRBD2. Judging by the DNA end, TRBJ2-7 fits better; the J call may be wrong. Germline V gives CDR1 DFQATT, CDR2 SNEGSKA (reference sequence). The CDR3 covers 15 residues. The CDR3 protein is CSARGGLGSHNEQYF. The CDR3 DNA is TGCAGTGCTAGGGGGGGACTAGGGTCCCACAATGAGCAGTACTTC.

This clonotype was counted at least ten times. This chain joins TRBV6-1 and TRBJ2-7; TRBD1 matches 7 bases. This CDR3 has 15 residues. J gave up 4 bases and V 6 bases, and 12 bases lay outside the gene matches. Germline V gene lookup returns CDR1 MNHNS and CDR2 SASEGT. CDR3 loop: CASRSNRGPPYEQYV. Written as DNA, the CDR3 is TGTGCCAGCAGATCCAACAGGGGCCCGCCTTACGAGCAGTACGTC.

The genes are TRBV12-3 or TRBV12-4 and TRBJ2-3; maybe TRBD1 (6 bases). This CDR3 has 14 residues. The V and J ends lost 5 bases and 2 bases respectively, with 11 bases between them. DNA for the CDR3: TGTGCCAGCAGTAAGGGGGATTCCACAGATACGCAGTATTTT. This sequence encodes CASSKGDSTDTQYF.

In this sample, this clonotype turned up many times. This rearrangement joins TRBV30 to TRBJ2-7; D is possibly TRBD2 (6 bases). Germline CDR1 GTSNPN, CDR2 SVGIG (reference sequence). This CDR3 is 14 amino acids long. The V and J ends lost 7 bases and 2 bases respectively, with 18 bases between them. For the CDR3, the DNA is TGTGCCTTTGACACCGGGACTGGGCCCTACGAGCAGTACTTC. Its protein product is CAFDTGTGPYEQYF.

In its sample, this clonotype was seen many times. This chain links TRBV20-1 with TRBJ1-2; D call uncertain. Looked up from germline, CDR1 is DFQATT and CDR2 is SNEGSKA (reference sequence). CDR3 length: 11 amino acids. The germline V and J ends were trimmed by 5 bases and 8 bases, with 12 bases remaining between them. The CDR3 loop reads CSAPLQDGYTF. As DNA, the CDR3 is TGCAGTGCTCCACTGCAAGACGGCTACACCTTC.

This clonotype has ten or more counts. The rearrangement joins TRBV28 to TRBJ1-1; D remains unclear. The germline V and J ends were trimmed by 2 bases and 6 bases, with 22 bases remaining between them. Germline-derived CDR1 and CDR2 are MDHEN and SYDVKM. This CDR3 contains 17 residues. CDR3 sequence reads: CASSLPLTGPQEAEAFF. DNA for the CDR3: TGTGCCAGCAGTTTACCACTTACCGGGCCGCAGGAGGCTGAAGCTTTCTTT.

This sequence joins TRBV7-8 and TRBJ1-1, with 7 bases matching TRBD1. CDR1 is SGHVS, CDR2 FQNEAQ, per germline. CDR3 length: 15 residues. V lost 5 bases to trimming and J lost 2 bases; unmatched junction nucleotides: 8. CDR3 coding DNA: TGTGCCAGCAGCCCATATGGACAGGCCAACACTGAAGCTTTCTTT. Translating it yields CASSPYGQANTEAFF.

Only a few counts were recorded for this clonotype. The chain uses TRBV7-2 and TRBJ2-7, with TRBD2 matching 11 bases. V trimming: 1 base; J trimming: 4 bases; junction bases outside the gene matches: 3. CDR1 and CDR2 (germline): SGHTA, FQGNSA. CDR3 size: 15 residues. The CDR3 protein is CASSLDPSGRYEQYF. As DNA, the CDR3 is TGTGCCAGCAGCTTAGACCCTAGCGGGAGGTACGAGCAGTACTTC.

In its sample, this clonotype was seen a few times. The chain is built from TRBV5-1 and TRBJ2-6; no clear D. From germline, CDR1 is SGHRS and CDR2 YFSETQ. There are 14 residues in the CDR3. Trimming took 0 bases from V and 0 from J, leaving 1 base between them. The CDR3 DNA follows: TGCGCCAGCAGCTTGGCCTCTGGGGCCAACGTCCTGACTTTC. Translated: CASSLASGANVLTF.

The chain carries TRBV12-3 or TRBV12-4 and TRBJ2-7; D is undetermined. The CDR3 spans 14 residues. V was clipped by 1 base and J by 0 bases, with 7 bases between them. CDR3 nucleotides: TGTGCCAGCAGTTTAGGTTCGGACTCCTACGAGCAGTACTTC. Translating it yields CASSLGSDSYEQYF.